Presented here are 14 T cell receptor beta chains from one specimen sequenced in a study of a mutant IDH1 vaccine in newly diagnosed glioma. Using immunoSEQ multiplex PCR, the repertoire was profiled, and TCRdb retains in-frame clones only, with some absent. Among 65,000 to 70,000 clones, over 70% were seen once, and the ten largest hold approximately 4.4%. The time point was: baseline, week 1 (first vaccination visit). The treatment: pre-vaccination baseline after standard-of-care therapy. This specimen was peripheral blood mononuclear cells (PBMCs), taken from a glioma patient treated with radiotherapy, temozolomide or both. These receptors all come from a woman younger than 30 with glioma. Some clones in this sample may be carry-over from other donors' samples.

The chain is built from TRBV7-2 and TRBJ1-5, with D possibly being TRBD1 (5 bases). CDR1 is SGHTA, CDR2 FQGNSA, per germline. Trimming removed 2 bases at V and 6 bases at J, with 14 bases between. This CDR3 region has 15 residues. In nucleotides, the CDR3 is TGTGCCAGCAGCTTAATAACCGGGGCCATTCAGCCCCAGCATTTT. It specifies CASSLITGAIQPQHF. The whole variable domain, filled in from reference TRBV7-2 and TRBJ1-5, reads GAGVSQSPSNKVTEKGKDVELRCDPISGHTALYWYRQSLGQGLEFLIYFQGNSAPDKSGLPSDRFSAERTGGSVSTLTIQRTQQEDSAVYLCASSLITGAIQPQHFGDGTRLSIL.

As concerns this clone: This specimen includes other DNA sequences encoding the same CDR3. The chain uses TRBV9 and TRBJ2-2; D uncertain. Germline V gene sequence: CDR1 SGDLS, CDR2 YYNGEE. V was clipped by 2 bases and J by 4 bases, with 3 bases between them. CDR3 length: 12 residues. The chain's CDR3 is CASSVGTGELFF. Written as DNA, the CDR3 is TGTGCCAGCAGCGTCGGCACCGGGGAGCTGTTTTTT.

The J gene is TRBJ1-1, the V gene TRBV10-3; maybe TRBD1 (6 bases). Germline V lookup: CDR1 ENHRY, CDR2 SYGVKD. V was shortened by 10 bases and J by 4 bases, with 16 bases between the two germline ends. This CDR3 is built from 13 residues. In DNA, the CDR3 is TGTGCCAGCGCAGGGGCCGTGGGCACTGAAGCTTTCTTT. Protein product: CASAGAVGTEAFF.

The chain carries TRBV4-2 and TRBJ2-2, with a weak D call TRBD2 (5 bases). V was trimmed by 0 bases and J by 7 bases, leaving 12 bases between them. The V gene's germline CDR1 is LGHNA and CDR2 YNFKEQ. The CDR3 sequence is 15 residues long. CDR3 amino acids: CASSQDQLVGGELFF. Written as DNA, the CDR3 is TGTGCCAGCAGCCAAGATCAACTAGTAGGCGGGGAGCTGTTTTTT.

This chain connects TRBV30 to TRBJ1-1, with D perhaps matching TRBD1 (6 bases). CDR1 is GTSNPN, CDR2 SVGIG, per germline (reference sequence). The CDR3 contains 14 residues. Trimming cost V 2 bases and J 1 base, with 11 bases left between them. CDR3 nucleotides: TGTGCCTGGAGTCCAGGACAGTCGAACACTGAAGCTTTCTTT. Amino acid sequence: CAWSPGQSNTEAFF.

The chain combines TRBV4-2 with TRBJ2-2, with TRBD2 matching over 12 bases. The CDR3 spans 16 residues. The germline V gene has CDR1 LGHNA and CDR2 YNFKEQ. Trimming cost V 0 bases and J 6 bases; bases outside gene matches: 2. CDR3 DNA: TGTGCCAGCAGCCAAGATTCTAGCGGGGGGGCCGGGGAGCTGTTTTTT. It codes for CASSQDSSGGAGELFF.

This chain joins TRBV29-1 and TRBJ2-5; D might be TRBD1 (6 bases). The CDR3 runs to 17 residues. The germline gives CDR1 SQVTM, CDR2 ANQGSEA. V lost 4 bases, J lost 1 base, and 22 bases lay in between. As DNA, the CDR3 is TGCAGCGTTGTTCTAGGGCAGGGGATCGGCGCCCAAGAGACCCAGTACTTC. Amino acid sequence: CSVVLGQGIGAQETQYF.

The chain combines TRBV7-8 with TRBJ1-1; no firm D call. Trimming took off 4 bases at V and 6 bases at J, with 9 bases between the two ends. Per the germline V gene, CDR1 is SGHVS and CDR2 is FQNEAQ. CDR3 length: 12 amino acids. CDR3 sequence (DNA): TGTGCCAGCAGCTCATATAGACCTGAAGCTTTCTTT. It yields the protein CASSSYRPEAFF.

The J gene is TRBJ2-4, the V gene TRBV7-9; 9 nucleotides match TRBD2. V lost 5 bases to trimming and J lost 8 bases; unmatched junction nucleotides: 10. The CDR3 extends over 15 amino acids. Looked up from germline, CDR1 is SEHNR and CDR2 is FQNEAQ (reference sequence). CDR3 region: CASSPAGGMIDIQYF. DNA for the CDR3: TGTGCCAGCAGCCCCGCGGGGGGGATGATCGACATTCAGTACTTC.

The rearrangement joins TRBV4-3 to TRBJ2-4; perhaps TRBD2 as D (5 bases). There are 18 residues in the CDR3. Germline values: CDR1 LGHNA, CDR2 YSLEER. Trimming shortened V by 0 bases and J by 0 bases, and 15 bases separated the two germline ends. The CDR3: CASSQDSVRRVAKNIQYF. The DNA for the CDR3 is TGCGCCAGCAGCCAAGATAGTGTCCGGCGGGTAGCCAAAAACATTCAGTACTTC.

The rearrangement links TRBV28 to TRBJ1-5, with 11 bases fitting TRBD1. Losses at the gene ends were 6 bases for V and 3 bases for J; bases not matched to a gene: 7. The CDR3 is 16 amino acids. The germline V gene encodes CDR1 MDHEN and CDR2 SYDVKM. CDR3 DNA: TGTGCCAGCAGCACCCGGGACAGGGGGTTCAATCAGCCCCAGCATTTT. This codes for CASSTRDRGFNQPQHF.

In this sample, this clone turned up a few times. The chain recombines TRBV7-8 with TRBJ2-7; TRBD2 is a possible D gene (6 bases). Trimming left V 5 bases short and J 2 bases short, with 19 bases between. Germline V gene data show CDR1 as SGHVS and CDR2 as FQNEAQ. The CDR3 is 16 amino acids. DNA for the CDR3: TGTGCCAGCAGCAAAGAGGGGACTCCTAAACCCTACGAGCAGTACTTC. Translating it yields CASSKEGTPKPYEQYF.

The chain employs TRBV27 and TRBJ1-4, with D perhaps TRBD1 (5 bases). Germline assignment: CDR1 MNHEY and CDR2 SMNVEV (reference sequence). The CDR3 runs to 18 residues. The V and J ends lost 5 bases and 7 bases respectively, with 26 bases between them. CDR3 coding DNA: TGTGCCAGCAGTCCCACAGGACCCGCAATGGGGCGCGGTGAAAAACTGTTTTTT. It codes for CASSPTGPAMGRGEKLFF.

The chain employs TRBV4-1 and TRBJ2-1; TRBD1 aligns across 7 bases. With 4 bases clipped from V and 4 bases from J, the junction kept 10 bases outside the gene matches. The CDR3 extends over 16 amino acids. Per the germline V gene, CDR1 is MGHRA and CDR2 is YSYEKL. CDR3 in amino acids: CASSLDGQVAYNEQFF. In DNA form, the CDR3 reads TGCGCCAGCAGCCTAGATGGACAGGTTGCATACAATGAGCAGTTCTTC.